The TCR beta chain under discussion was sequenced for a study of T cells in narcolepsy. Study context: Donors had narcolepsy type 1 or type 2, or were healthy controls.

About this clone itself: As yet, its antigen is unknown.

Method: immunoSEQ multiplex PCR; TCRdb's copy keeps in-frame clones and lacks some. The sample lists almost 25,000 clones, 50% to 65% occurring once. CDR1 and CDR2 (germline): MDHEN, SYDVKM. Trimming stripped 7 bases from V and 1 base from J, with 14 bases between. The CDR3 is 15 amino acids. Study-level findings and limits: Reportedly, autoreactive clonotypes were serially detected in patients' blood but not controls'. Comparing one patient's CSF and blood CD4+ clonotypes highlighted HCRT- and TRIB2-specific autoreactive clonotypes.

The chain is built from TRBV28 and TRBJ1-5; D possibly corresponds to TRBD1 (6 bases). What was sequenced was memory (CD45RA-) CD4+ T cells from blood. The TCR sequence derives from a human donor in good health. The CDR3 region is CASTPTGLSNQPQHF. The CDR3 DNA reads TGTGCCAGCACTCCGACAGGATTAAGCAATCAGCCCCAGCATTTT.